This TCR beta chain was recovered during a study of CD8 T cells in Susac syndrome (dated by TCRdb to between 2017 and 2020). About the investigation overall: Of the Susac syndrome patients who were sequenced, under 10 were in clinical remission while about six had clinically active disease. Susac syndrome patients were therapy-naive, on corticosteroids (some also receiving IVIg), or on IVIg alone at blood withdrawal. The study used repertoire sequencing to test whether antigen drove CD8+ T cell activation and differentiation in Susac syndrome. CD8+ T cell repertoire clonality was compared between more than 9 healthy donors, approximately 14 Susac syndrome patients and approximately 15 multiple sclerosis patients.

Concerning this clonotype itself: Its antigen is unknown. No much larger clonotype is one base removed from it; base qualities were not supplied.

High-throughput TCR beta sequencing profiled peripheral blood CD8+ and CD4+ T cells from healthy donors, Susac syndrome patients and multiple sclerosis patients. Susac syndrome patients met recently defined diagnostic criteria for definite or probable disease. Bulk CD8+ and CD4+ T cells were purified by magnetic negative isolation, while CD8+ TEMRA cells were enriched using FACS. Blood was collected in EDTA tubes and processed within 24 hours, with PBMCs isolated through density gradient centrifugation. PBMCs intended for TCR sequencing were cryopreserved in liquid nitrogen and were subsequently thawed in a 37 degrees C water bath. Purity of sorted or isolated CD4+, CD8+ and CD8+ TEMRA cells was at least 90%. RNA was extracted with the RNeasy kit and about 0.5 to 1 ug was reverse transcribed using random hexamers. TCR beta CDR3 regions were amplified with the immunoSEQ multiplex PCR assay covering 54 Vbeta and 13 Jbeta segments. Bias from PCR amplification was corrected by using a synthetic template baseline for primer optimization and for computational correction. The paper's processing steps were these. Only productive sequences were kept, with reads annotated to V, D and J genes according to IMGT and analyzed in immunoSEQ Analyzer. To calculate clonality, Shannon entropy was normalized by log2 of the number of productive unique sequences and then subtracted from one. Public and private clones were assessed among the 100 most prevalent clones of each patient and control. Clones were defined as Susac-specific when absent from the healthy and MS cohorts, from over 950 published viral clones and from other ImmuneACCESS disease sequences. TCRdb's own reprocessing of the public reads used fastp at Q25 and MiXCR and kept productive beta chains. Rows merge per CDR3 protein into single entries with the most common DNA and genes. The V and J calls follow TCRdb's processing rather than the paper's. The sample profile shows some 200,000 distinct CDR3 sequences; approximately 95% of them were found once. The ten largest clonotypes hold 0.15% to 0.2% of the sample.

The CDR3, from cysteine to phenylalanine, totals 13 residues. The only DNA kept is the CDR3, 39 bases in frame from the first base. CDR1 and CDR2, looked up from the germline V gene, are WSHSY and SAAADI. V loses 6 bases of germline sequence and J loses 1 base, and the interval between the two ends is 9 bases. General study outcomes and caveats: More than 15 Susac-specific public clones were identified in the total CD8+ repertoire, and about 5 Susac-specific public clones were identified in the CD8+ TEMRA repertoire. Clonal expansion was seen in Susac syndrome CD8+ repertoires, peaking in CD8+ TEMRA cells and being greater in clinically active patients than in remitting ones. The number of individuals in the TCR sequencing and HLA analysis was recognized as being relatively small.

Rearrangement joined TRBV10-2 to TRBJ2-5; the D gene is perhaps TRBD1, from 6 matching bases. This clonotype originated in a human donor with Susac syndrome. Material for sequencing was CD8+ T cells from PBMCs. The DNA sequence is TGCGCCAGCAGAGGACAGACCCAAGAGACCCAGTACTTC. Translated, it reads CASRGQTQETQYF.